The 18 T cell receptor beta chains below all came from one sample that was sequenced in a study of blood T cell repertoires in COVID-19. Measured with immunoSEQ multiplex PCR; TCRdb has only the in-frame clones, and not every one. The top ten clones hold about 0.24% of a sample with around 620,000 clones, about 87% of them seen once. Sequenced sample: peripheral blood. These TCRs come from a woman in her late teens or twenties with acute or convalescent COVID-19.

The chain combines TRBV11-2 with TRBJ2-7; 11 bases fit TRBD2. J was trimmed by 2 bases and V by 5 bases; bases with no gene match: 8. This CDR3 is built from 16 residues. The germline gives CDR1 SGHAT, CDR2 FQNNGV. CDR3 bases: TGTGCCAGCAGCCCACGGACTAGCGGGCTCGCCTACGAGCAGTACTTC. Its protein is CASSPRTSGLAYEQYF. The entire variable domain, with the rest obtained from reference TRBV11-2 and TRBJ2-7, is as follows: EAGVAQSPRYKIIEKRQSVAFWCNPISGHATLYWYQQILGQGPKLLIQFQNNGVVDDSQLPKDRFSAERLKGVDSTLKIQPAKLEDSAVYLCASSPRTSGLAYEQYFGPGTRLTVT.

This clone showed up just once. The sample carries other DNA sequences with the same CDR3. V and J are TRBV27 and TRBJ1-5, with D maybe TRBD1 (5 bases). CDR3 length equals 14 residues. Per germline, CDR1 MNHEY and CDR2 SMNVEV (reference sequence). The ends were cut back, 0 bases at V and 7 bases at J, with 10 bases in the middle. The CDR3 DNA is TGTGCCAGCAGTTTATCAGGGGTAGGGCAGCCCCAGCATTTT. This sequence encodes CASSLSGVGQPQHF.

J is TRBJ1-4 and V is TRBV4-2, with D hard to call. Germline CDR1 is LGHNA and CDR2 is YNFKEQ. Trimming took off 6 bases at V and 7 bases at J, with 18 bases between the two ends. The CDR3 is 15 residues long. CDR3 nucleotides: TGTGCCAGCAGTCTCACCCCAGAGAGGAGTGAAAAACTGTTTTTT. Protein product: CASSLTPERSEKLFF.

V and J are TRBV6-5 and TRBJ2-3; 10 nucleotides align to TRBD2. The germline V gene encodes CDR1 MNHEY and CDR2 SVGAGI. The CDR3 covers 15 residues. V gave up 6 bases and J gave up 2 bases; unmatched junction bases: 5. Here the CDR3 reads CASSPLAGDTDTQYF. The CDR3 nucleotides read TGTGCCAGCAGCCCGCTAGCGGGGGACACAGATACGCAGTATTTT.

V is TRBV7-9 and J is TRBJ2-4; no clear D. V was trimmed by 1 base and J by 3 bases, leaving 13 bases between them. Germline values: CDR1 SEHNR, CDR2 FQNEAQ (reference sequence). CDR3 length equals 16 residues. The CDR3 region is CASSLVSVVGKNIQYF. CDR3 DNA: TGTGCCAGCAGCTTAGTGTCGGTCGTCGGCAAAAACATTCAGTACTTC.

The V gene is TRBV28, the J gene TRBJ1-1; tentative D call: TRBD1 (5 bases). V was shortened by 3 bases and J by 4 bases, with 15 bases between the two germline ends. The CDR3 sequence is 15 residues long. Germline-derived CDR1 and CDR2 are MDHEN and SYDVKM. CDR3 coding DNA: TGTGCCAGCAGTTTGGGGCAGGCCCGAGGCACTGAAGCTTTCTTT. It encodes CASSLGQARGTEAFF. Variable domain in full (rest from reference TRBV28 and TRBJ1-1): DVKVTQSSRYLVKRTGEKVFLECVQDMDHENMFWYRQDPGLGLRLIYFSYDVKMKEKGDIPEGYSVSREKKERFSLILESASTNQTSMYLCASSLGQARGTEAFFGQGTRLTVV.

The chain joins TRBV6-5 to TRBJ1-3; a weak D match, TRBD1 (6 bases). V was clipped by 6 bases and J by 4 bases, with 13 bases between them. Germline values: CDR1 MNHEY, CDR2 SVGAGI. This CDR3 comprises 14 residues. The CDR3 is CASRTTGKGNTIYF. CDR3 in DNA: TGTGCCAGCAGAACTACAGGGAAAGGAAACACCATATATTTT.

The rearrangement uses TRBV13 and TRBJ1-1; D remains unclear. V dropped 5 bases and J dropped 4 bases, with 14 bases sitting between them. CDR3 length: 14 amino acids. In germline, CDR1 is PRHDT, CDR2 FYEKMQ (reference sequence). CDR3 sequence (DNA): TGTGCCAGCAGCCCCGCCCGGAGGACCACTGAAGCTTTCTTT. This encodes CASSPARRTTEAFF.

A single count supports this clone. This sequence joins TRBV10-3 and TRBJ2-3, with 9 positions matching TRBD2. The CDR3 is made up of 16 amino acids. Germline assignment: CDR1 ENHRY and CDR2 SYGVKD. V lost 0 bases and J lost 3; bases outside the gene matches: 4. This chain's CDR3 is CAISESLAGATDTQYF. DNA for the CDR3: TGTGCCATCAGTGAGTCGTTAGCGGGGGCGACAGATACGCAGTATTTT.

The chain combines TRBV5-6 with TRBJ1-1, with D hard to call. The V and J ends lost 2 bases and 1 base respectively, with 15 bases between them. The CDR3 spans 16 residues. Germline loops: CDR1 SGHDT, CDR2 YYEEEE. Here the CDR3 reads CASSFRRNNPNTEAFF. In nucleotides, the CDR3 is TGTGCCAGCAGCTTTCGGAGAAACAATCCGAACACTGAAGCTTTCTTT. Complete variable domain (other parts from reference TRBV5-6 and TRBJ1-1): DAGVTQSPTHLIKTRGQQVTLRCSPKSGHDTVSWYQQALGQGPQFIFQYYEEEERQRGNFPDRFSGHQFPNYSSELNVNALLLGDSALYLCASSFRRNNPNTEAFFGQGTRLTVV.

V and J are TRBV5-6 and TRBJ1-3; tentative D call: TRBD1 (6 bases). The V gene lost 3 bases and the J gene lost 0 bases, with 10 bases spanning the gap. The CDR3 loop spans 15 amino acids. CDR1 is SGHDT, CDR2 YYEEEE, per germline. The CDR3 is CASSWYRVSGNTIYF. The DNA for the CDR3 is TGTGCCAGCAGCTGGTACAGGGTCTCTGGAAACACCATATATTTT.

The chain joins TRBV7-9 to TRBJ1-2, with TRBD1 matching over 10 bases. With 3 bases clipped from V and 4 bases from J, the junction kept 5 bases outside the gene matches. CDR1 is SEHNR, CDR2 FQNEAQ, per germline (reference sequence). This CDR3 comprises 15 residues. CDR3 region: CASSLGQGSFYGYTF. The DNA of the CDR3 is TGTGCCAGCAGCTTGGGACAGGGGAGTTTCTATGGCTACACCTTC.

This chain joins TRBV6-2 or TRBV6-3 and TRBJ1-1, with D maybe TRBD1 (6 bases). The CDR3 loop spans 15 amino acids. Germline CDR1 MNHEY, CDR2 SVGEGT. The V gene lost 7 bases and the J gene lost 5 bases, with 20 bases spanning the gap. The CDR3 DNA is TGTGCCAGCATCCCGAGGGGGGGACGGGGAACTGAAGCTTTCTTT. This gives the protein CASIPRGGRGTEAFF.

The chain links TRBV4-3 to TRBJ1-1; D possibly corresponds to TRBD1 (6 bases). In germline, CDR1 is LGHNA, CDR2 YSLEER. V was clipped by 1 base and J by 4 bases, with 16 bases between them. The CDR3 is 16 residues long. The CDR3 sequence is CASSQADLRGSTEAFF. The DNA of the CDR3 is TGCGCCAGCAGCCAAGCAGACCTCAGGGGTTCCACTGAAGCTTTCTTT.

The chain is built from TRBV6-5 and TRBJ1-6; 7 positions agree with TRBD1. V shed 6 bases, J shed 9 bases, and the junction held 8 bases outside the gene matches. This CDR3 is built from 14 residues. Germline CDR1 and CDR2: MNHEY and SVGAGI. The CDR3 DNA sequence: TGTGCCAGCAGGCCGGGACAGACAGTTTCACCCCTCCACTTT. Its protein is CASRPGQTVSPLHF.

The CDR3 loop reads CAISESQVSYTF. CDR3 DNA sequence: TGTGCCATCAGTGAGTCGCAGGTCTCGTACACCTTC. V and J are TRBV10-3 and TRBJ1-2; D call uncertain. CDR3 length equals 12 residues. Germline CDR1 reads ENHRY; CDR2 reads SYGVKD. Trimming took off 0 bases at V and 11 bases at J, with 10 bases between the two ends.

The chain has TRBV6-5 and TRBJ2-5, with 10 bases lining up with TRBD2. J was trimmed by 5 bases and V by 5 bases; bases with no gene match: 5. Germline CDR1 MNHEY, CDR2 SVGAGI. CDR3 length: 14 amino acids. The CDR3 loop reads CASSPLAGVETQYF. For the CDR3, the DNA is TGTGCCAGCAGTCCTCTAGCGGGGGTGGAGACCCAGTACTTC.

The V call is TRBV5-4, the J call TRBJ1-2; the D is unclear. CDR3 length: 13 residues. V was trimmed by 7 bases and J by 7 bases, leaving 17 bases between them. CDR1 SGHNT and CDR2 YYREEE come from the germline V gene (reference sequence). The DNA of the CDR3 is TGTGCCAGCCTCCTTGCTGGTGACTCTGGCTACACCTTC. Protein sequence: CASLLAGDSGYTF.